This section outlines one TCR beta chain sequence together with its context. Libraries were prepared by immunoSEQ multiplex PCR; TCRdb keeps only in-frame clonotypes and omits some of them. In the table there are about 140,000 clones, less than 95% of which are singletons. The CDR3 length is 13 residues. Trimming left V 7 bases short and J 3 bases short, with 10 bases between. Per the germline V gene, CDR1 is LNHDA and CDR2 is SQIVND (reference sequence). The data originate from a study of control samples from healthy donors and cancer patients. This receptor was taken from a man in his late teens or twenties in good health. The chain employs TRBV19 and TRBJ1-5, with D maybe TRBD1 (6 bases). The sequenced sample was blood. The CDR3 sequence is CASTGGANQPQHF. The CDR3 bases are TGTGCCAGTACTGGGGGGGCCAATCAGCCCCAGCATTTT.